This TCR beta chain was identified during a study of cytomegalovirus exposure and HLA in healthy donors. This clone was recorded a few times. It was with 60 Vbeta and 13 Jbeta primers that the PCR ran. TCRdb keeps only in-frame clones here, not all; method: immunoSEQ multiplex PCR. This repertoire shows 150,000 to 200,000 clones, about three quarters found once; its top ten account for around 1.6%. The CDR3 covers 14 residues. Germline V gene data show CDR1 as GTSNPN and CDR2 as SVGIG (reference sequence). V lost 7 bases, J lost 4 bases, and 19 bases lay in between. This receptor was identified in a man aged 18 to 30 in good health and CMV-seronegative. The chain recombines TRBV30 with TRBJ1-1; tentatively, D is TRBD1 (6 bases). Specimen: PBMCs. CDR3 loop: CAYQGGGWVTEAFF. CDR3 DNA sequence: TGTGCCTACCAGGGAGGGGGATGGGTCACTGAAGCTTTCTTT.